This T cell receptor beta chain comes out of a study of T cell changes during pregnancy in multiple sclerosis. Some clones are missing from TCRdb's copy, which holds only in-frame ones; the method was immunoSEQ multiplex PCR. The sample records tens of thousands of clones, approximately 93% being singletons. The CDR3 extends over 14 amino acids. V dropped 6 bases and J dropped 0 bases, with 9 bases sitting between them. CDR1 is LNHDA and CDR2 is SQIVND in the germline V gene (reference sequence). The specimen comprised peripheral blood, sampled in the second trimester of pregnancy. This TCR came from a female donor in good health, enrolled as a control in a pregnancy study. The chain joins TRBV19 to TRBJ1-3; D ambiguous. The CDR3, as DNA: TGTGCCAGTAGCCAACAGAGCTCTGGAAACACCATATATTTT. Translating gives CASSQQSSGNTIYF.